One and the same sample provided the 32 T cell receptor beta chains below, sequenced in a study of molecular identifiers for immune sequencing clone quantification. MiXCR, applied by TCRdb to the PCR reads, yields one record per CDR3 protein. The data contain around 65,000 distinct CDR3 sequences, roughly 20% of them seen just once; the ten biggest clones take up around 1.5%. Source material: naive CD8+ T cells from blood, with Jurkat cell RNA spiked in. Regarding subset: FACS-sorted CD8+CD4-CCR7+CD45RA+ naive T cells. The receptor set was obtained from a human donor in good health. Some libraries in this study had Jurkat cell RNA spiked in.

The rearrangement uses TRBV18 and TRBJ2-7; 7 bases are shared with TRBD1. Germline loops: CDR1 KGHSH, CDR2 LQKENI. The CDR3 covers 14 residues. The V segment lost 5 bases and the J segment 3 bases; nucleotides outside the gene matches: 7. DNA of the CDR3: TGTGCCAGCTCATCCGGGACAGAGCACTACGAGCAGTACTTC. The encoded protein is CASSSGTEHYEQYF.

In its sample, this clonotype was seen many times. J is TRBJ2-7 and V is TRBV19; 8 bases map to TRBD2. Trimming at V came to 8 bases and at J to 4 bases, leaving 10 bases not matched to a gene. Germline V gene lookup returns CDR1 LNHDA and CDR2 SQIVND (reference sequence). The CDR3 is made up of 14 amino acids. Here the CDR3 DNA reads TGTGCCAGTGCTCCGGGACTAGGGGAATACGAGCAGTACTTC. It codes for CASAPGLGEYEQYF. Full variable domain (rest looked up from reference TRBV19 and TRBJ2-7): DGGITQSPKYLFRKEGQNVTLSCEQNLNHDAMYWYRQDPGQGLRLIYYSQIVNDFQKGDIAEGYSVSREKKESFPLTVTSAQKNPTAFYLCASAPGLGEYEQYFGPGTRLTVT.

Note on this clonotype: A much larger clone is a single base away; this may be a read error. The rearrangement links TRBV11-2 to TRBJ2-1; D remains ambiguous. Germline loops: CDR1 SGHAT, CDR2 FQNNGV. The CDR3 totals 17 residues. V lost 5 bases and J lost 0, with 17 bases in between. The CDR3 spells CASSHGPAISSYNEQFF. The CDR3 coding sequence is TGTGCCAGCAGCCACGGCCCGGCTATCAGCTCCTACAATGAGCAGTTCTTC.

V usage is TRBV12-3 or TRBV12-4 and J usage is TRBJ2-5; D remains ambiguous. Trimming stripped 7 bases from V and 5 bases from J, with 14 bases between. This CDR3 is 13 amino acids long. In nucleotides, the CDR3 is TGTGCCAGCAAGGGTTCCGTATTGGAGACCCAGTACTTC. The encoded protein is CASKGSVLETQYF.

As to this clonotype: Only one base separates this from a far larger clonotype, so it likely reflects a read error. The chain uses TRBV11-3 and TRBJ2-1, with D uncertain. The CDR3 is 12 residues long. Germline CDR1 and CDR2: SGHNT and YENEEA. For the CDR3, the DNA is TGTGCCGGCAGCTTGGGGTACAATGAGCAGTTCTTC. Its protein product is CAGSLGYNEQFF.

The chain carries TRBV27 and TRBJ2-7; 8 nucleotides align to TRBD2. The V gene end was trimmed by 7 bases and the J gene end by 1 base; junction bases not matched to a gene: 6. Germline CDR1 MNHEY, CDR2 SMNVEV (reference sequence). CDR3 size: 14 residues. The CDR3 spells CASKISSGSYEQYF. DNA of the CDR3: TGTGCCAGCAAAATATCTAGCGGGTCCTACGAGCAGTACTTC.

This clonotype was detected a few times. V and J are TRBV20-1 and TRBJ2-1; TRBD2 agrees at 9 bases. Germline CDR1 reads DFQATT; CDR2 reads SNEGSKA (reference sequence). V was pared by 5 bases and J by 3 bases, with 11 bases of the junction left unmatched. CDR3 length equals 16 residues. CDR3 loop: CSAQDLLAGNYNEQFF. For the CDR3, the DNA is TGCAGTGCTCAAGACCTCCTAGCGGGAAACTACAATGAGCAGTTCTTC.

This clonotype was seen many times. The V and J genes are TRBV21-1 and TRBJ2-2; the table's TRBD1 call for D was not verified on the DNA. TRBV21-1 is flagged as a pseudogene. This CDR3 is 15 amino acids long. CDR3 sequence (DNA): TGTGCCAGCAGCAAACAGGGGCCCAACACCGGGGAGCTGTTTTTT. Protein product: CASSKQGPNTGELFF.

The rearrangement uses TRBV7-9 and TRBJ2-7, with a possible D match to TRBD1 (5 bases). Germline CDR1 is SEHNR and CDR2 is FQNEAQ (reference sequence). Trimming stripped 7 bases from V and 4 bases from J, with 8 bases between. This CDR3 is 11 amino acids long. This chain's CDR3 is CASTTAYEQYF. The DNA for the CDR3 is TGTGCCAGCACGACAGCTTACGAGCAGTACTTC.

Only a few counts were recorded for this clonotype. Since a much larger clone is just one base distant, this may be a read error. The gene calls are TRBV11-2 and TRBJ2-3; D is unresolved. The V gene's germline CDR1 is SGHAT and CDR2 FQNNGV. Trimming took 6 bases from V and 10 from J, leaving 11 bases between them. This CDR3 is built from 11 residues. The DNA of the CDR3 is TGTGCCAGCAGTAAGGGTGATGCGCAGTATTTT. Its translation: CASSKGDAQYF.

V is TRBV3-1 and J is TRBJ1-6; no reliable D call. The CDR3 runs to 17 residues. Looked up from germline, CDR1 is LGHDT and CDR2 is YNNKEL (reference sequence). The V and J ends lost 0 bases and 6 bases respectively, with 15 bases between them. CDR3 protein: CASSQDWATAGNSPLHF. The CDR3 nucleotides are TGTGCCAGCAGCCAAGATTGGGCCACAGCCGGTAATTCACCCCTCCACTTT. The entire variable domain, with the rest obtained from reference TRBV3-1 and TRBJ1-6, is as follows: DTAVSQTPKYLVTQMGNDKSIKCEQNLGHDTMYWYKQDSKKFLKIMFSYNNKELIINETVPNRFSPKSPDKAHLNLHINSLELGDSAVYFCASSQDWATAGNSPLHFGNGTRLTVT.

Remarks on this clonotype: Since a much larger clone is just one base distant, this may be a read error. CDR3 in amino acids: CACRTGPSGANVLTF. CDR3 coding DNA: TGTGCCTGTAGGACAGGCCCCTCTGGGGCCAACGTCCTGACTTTC. This chain joins TRBV19 and TRBJ2-6; 7 bases fit TRBD1. Germline V lookup: CDR1 LNHDA, CDR2 SQIVND (reference sequence). This CDR3 spans 15 amino acids. The full variable domain, completed using reference TRBV19 and TRBJ2-6, is DGGITQSPKYLFRKEGQNVTLSCEQNLNHDAMYWYRQDPGQGLRLIYYSQIVNDFQKGDIAEGYSVSREKKESFPLTVTSAQKNPTAFYLCACRTGPSGANVLTFGAGSRLTVL.

The chain employs TRBV19 and TRBJ2-1; TRBD2 might be the D (6 bases). The CDR3 has 14 residues. Germline V gene data show CDR1 as LNHDA and CDR2 as SQIVND (reference sequence). V was pared by 7 bases and J by 0 bases, with 10 bases between. The CDR3 DNA reads as TGTGCCAGTAATTTCGGGAGCTCCTACAATGAGCAGTTCTTC. It encodes CASNFGSSYNEQFF.

In regard to this clonotype: Being one base from a much bigger clone, this may be a read error. The chain links TRBV28 to TRBJ1-1, with D possibly being TRBD1 (5 bases). The CDR3 has 14 amino acids. V was trimmed by 2 bases and J by 4 bases, leaving 11 bases between them. CDR1 MDHEN and CDR2 SYDVKM come from the germline V gene. This CDR3 reads CASSLGKGATEAFF. Written as DNA, the CDR3 is TGTGCCAGCAGTTTAGGGAAAGGGGCCACTGAAGCTTTCTTT.

There are many counts of this clonotype. V and J are TRBV4-3 and TRBJ1-2; D is unclear. Germline V gene sequence: CDR1 LGHNA, CDR2 YSLEER. Trimming took 4 bases from V and 6 from J, leaving 15 bases between them. CDR3 length: 14 residues. CDR3 in amino acids: CASSPGRNVDGYTF. For the CDR3, the DNA is TGCGCCAGCAGCCCCGGACGAAACGTGGATGGCTACACCTTC.

The table lists this clonotype with a few counts. A clone one base away is much larger, so this may be a read error. The chain joins TRBV4-1 to TRBJ1-2, with a tentative D call TRBD1 (5 bases). Germline CDR1 is MGHRA and CDR2 is YSYEKL. The CDR3 consists of 13 residues. Trimming took off 3 bases at V and 4 bases at J, with 9 bases between the two ends. The CDR3: CASSHRESYGYTF. Here the CDR3 DNA reads TGCGCCAGCAGCCACAGGGAGTCCTATGGCTACACCTTC.

This chain joins TRBV28 and TRBJ1-6; D ambiguous. This CDR3 has 15 residues. The germline CDR1 and CDR2 sequences are MDHEN and SYDVKM. The V end was cut by 3 bases, the J end by 6 bases, with 12 bases between. CDR3 bases: TGTGCCAGCAGTTTTTCAGGCGACGCTAATTCACCCCTCCACTTT. Protein sequence: CASSFSGDANSPLHF. Supplemented by reference TRBV28 and TRBJ1-6, the full variable domain reads DVKVTQSSRYLVKRTGEKVFLECVQDMDHENMFWYRQDPGLGLRLIYFSYDVKMKEKGDIPEGYSVSREKKERFSLILESASTNQTSMYLCASSFSGDANSPLHFGNGTRLTVT.

This clonotype appeared a few times. A read error may explain this, as a much larger clone is one base away. The CDR3: CASSLSRGQGNQPQLF. The CDR3 region has the DNA TGTGCCAGCAGTTTATCCAGGGGGCAAGGCAATCAGCCCCAGCTTTTT. The chain employs TRBV28 and TRBJ1-5, with 8 bases matching TRBD1. CDR3 length equals 16 residues. CDR1 and CDR2 from the germline V gene are MDHEN and SYDVKM.

The chain carries TRBV28 and TRBJ2-1, with D perhaps matching TRBD2 (6 bases). Trimming cost V 6 bases and J 2 bases, with 17 bases left between them. Germline V lookup: CDR1 MDHEN, CDR2 SYDVKM. CDR3 length equals 16 residues. CDR3 sequence (DNA): TGTGCCAGCAGGAAGAATAGCGGCCCCACCTACAATGAGCAGTTCTTC. Encoded protein: CASRKNSGPTYNEQFF.

This clonotype came up many times. The chain has TRBV7-8 and TRBJ2-7; TRBD1 or TRBD2 may be the D gene (6 bases each). Germline CDR1 SGHVS, CDR2 FQNEAQ. This CDR3 has 15 residues. V lost 5 bases and J lost 6, with 20 bases in between. CDR3 sequence reads: CASSPGGSQGGEQYF. In nucleotides, the CDR3 is TGTGCCAGCAGCCCCGGGGGCAGTCAAGGGGGCGAGCAGTACTTC. The variable domain in full, completed from reference TRBV7-8 and TRBJ2-7, reads GAGVSQSPRYKVAKRGQDVALRCDPISGHVSLFWYQQALGQGPEFLTYFQNEAQLDKSGLPSDRFFAERPEGSVSTLKIQRTQQEDSAVYLCASSPGGSQGGEQYFGPGTRLTVT.

This clonotype was recorded many times. The chain joins TRBV5-8 to TRBJ2-3; maybe TRBD1 (7 bases). V was trimmed by 0 bases and J by 4 bases, leaving 15 bases between them. Germline V CDR1 and CDR2: SGHTS, YDEGEE. The CDR3 contains 16 residues. The CDR3 sequence is CASSLVGRGEADTQYF. The CDR3, as DNA: TGTGCCAGCAGCTTGGTGGGCAGGGGGGAAGCAGATACGCAGTATTTT.

This clonotype has a count of ten or more. The chain combines TRBV2 with TRBJ2-3, with 8 positions matching TRBD1. Germline CDR1 SNHLY, CDR2 FYNNEI. J was trimmed by 5 bases and V by 10 bases; bases with no gene match: 17. This CDR3 contains 16 residues. The CDR3 here is CANIPKQGAVGDTQYF. The CDR3 coding sequence is TGTGCCAATATACCCAAGCAGGGGGCTGTTGGAGATACGCAGTATTTT.

Worth noting for this clonotype: It may be a read error: a sequence one base away is much more abundant. This chain links TRBV6-2 or TRBV6-3 with TRBJ2-3, with D possibly TRBD1 on 5 matching bases. The DNA matches TRBJ1-5 better at its end, which makes the J call doubtful. Germline values: CDR1 MNHEY, CDR2 SVGEGT. CDR3 length: 15 residues. Here the CDR3 DNA reads TGTGCCAGCAGTCTTGGGACTACCCCGGGTGATACGCAGCATTTT. Its protein product is CASSLGTTPGDTQHF.

This clonotype was seen at least ten times. This chain joins TRBV20-1 and TRBJ1-1; a weak D match, TRBD1 (5 bases). This CDR3 has 15 amino acids. Germline V gene lookup returns CDR1 DFQATT and CDR2 SNEGSKA (reference sequence). V lost 5 bases and J lost 0, with 16 bases in between. The CDR3 DNA is TGCAGTGCTCCCGTACTGGGACCGGTGAACACTGAAGCTTTCTTT. Its protein product is CSAPVLGPVNTEAFF.

This clonotype was recorded at least ten times. The genes are TRBV6-5 and TRBJ2-1; TRBD2 agrees at 9 bases. The CDR3 spans 14 residues. In germline, CDR1 is MNHEY, CDR2 SVGAGI. The V gene end was trimmed by 2 bases and the J gene end by 8 bases; junction bases not matched to a gene: 4. CDR3 DNA sequence: TGTGCCAGCAGTTACGTAGCGGGAGTGGATGAGCAGTTCTTC. As protein: CASSYVAGVDEQFF.

This clonotype occurred a few times. The chain recombines TRBV27 with TRBJ1-1, with TRBD1 identical over 12 bases. The CDR3 runs to 16 residues. Trimming took 8 bases from V and 5 from J; bases not matched to a gene: 12. Germline assignment: CDR1 MNHEY and CDR2 SMNVEV (reference sequence). The CDR3 sequence is CASRPLGQGAWTEAFF. CDR3 nucleotide sequence: TGTGCCAGCCGTCCCCTGGGACAGGGGGCTTGGACTGAAGCTTTCTTT.

In its sample, this clonotype is medium-sized (0.01 to 0.1%). The gene calls are TRBV4-1 and TRBJ2-1; 10 nucleotides line up with TRBD2. Germline loops: CDR1 MGHRA, CDR2 YSYEKL. V shed 3 bases and J 5 bases; nucleotides not matched to a gene: 7. The length of the CDR3 is 16 residues. The CDR3 DNA is TGCGCCAGCAGCCATTTGAGCGGGAGGGTTGACAATGAGCAGTTCTTC. Translated, it gives CASSHLSGRVDNEQFF.

Note on this clonotype: One base away lies a much larger clone, so this may be a sequencing read error. V gene TRBV7-6 combines with J gene TRBJ2-1; D might be TRBD2 (5 bases). The CDR3 is 17 residues long. CDR1 and CDR2 from the germline V gene are SGHVS and FNYEAQ. V lost 0 bases, J lost 5 bases, and 17 bases lay in between. Here the CDR3 reads CASSLATGGAPHNEQFF. Written as DNA, the CDR3 is TGTGCCAGCAGCTTAGCGACCGGAGGCGCCCCCCACAATGAGCAGTTCTTC. Drawing the rest from reference TRBV7-6 and TRBJ2-1, the complete variable domain is GAGVSQSPRYKVTKRGQDVALRCDPISGHVSLYWYRQALGQGPEFLTYFNYEAQQDKSGLPNDRFSAERPEGSISTLTIQRTEQRDSAMYRCASSLATGGAPHNEQFFGPGTRLTVL.

This chain links TRBV7-9 with TRBJ2-7; TRBD2 is a possible D gene (5 bases). Trimming left V 4 bases short and J 3 bases short, with 10 bases between. CDR1 SEHNR and CDR2 FQNEAQ come from the germline V gene (reference sequence). CDR3 length: 13 amino acids. The CDR3 coding sequence is TGTGCCAGCAGCTCGAGGGAACGCTACGAGCAGTACTTC. It yields the protein CASSSRERYEQYF.

There are a few counts of this clonotype. The chain links TRBV4-1 to TRBJ1-2; tentatively, D is TRBD1 (6 bases). The V gene lost 5 bases and the J gene lost 10 bases, with 14 bases spanning the gap. Germline CDR1 is MGHRA and CDR2 is YSYEKL. This CDR3 has 12 residues. CDR3 bases: TGCGCCAGCAGCAAAGGGACAAGTACCTACACCTTC. Its translation: CASSKGTSTYTF.

The chain has TRBV13 and TRBJ2-7; 7 nucleotides line up with TRBD2. Germline V gene data show CDR1 as PRHDT and CDR2 as FYEKMQ (reference sequence). This CDR3 has 14 residues. Unmatched junction bases numbered 1, after V lost 0 bases and J lost 2 bases. CDR3 in DNA: TGTGCCAGCAGCTTAGGAGGGAGGGCCTACGAGCAGTACTTC. It translates to CASSLGGRAYEQYF.

This clonotype has more than one count but fewer than ten. This chain connects TRBV28 to TRBJ1-2; no definite D call. V was cut by 6 bases and J by 3 bases, with 11 bases left in between. Germline V gives CDR1 MDHEN, CDR2 SYDVKM. The CDR3 extends over 13 amino acids. This CDR3 is CASRGTAYYGYTF. The CDR3 coding sequence is TGTGCCAGCAGGGGTACAGCATACTATGGCTACACCTTC.